This entry is about one T cell receptor beta chain. Its antigen is currently unknown. In the PCR, 60 Vbeta and 13 Jbeta primers were used. The protocol was immunoSEQ multiplex PCR, while the TCRdb copy is restricted to in-frame clones and leaves out a portion. Of 100,000 or so clones detected, 76% appear once; the ten largest clones hold more than 8%. This specimen belongs to a study of cytomegalovirus exposure and HLA in healthy donors. Study as a whole: Out of 350 to 400 genotyped donors, roughly 80% belonged to the Caucasian-associated ancestry cluster.

General study results and limits: A further, later analysis showed that HLA-associated TCR beta chains (compared with equally common others) were more clonally expanded. A later analysis linked a missense DCLRE1C variant to TCR beta V- and J-gene trimming. A few CMV-associated chains were confirmed in vitro to be specific for CMV antigens.

The CDR3 sequence is 12 residues long. The V and J ends lost 5 bases and 2 bases respectively, with 5 bases between them. In germline, CDR1 is LGHNT, CDR2 FRNRAP. The specimen sequenced was PBMCs. The TCR comes from a middle-aged man in good health and CMV-seropositive. The genes are TRBV12-5 and TRBJ2-3; no definite D call. The DNA for the CDR3 is TGTGCTAGTGGTCAAAACACAGATACGCAGTATTTT. Protein: CASGQNTDTQYF.